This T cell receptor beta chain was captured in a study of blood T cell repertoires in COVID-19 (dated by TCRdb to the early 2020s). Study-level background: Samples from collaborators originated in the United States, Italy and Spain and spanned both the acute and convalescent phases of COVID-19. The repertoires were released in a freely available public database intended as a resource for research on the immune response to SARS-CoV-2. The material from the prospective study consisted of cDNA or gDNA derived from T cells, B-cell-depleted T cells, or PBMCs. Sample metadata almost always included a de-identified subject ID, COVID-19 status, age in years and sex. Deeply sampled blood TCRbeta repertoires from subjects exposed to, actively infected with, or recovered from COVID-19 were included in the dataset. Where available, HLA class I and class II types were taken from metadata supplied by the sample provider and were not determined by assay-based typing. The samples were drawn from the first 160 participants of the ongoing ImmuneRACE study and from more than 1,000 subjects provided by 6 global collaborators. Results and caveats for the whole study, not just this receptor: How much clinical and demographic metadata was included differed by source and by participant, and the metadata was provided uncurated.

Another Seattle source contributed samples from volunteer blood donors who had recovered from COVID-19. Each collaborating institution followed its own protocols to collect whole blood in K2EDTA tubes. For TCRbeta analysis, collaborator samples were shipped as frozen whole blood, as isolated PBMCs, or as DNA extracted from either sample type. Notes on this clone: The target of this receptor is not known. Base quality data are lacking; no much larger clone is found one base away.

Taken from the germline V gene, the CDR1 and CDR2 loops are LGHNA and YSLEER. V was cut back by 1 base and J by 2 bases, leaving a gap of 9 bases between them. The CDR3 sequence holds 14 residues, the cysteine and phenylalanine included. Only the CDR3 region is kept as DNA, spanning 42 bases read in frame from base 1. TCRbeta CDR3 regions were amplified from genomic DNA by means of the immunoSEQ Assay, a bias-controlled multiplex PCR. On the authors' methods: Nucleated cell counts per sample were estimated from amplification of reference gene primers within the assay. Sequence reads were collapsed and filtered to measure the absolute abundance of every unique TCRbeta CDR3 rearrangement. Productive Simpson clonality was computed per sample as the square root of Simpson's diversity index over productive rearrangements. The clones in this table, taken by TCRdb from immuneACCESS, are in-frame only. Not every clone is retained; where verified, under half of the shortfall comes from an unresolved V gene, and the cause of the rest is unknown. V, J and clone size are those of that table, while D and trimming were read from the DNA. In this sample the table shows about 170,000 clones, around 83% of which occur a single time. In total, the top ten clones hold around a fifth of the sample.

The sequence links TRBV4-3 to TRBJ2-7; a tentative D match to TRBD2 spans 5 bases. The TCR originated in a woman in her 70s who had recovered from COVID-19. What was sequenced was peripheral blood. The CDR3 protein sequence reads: CASSQGLLPYEQYF. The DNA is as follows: TGCGCCAGCAGCCAAGGACTACTCCCCTACGAGCAGTACTTC.